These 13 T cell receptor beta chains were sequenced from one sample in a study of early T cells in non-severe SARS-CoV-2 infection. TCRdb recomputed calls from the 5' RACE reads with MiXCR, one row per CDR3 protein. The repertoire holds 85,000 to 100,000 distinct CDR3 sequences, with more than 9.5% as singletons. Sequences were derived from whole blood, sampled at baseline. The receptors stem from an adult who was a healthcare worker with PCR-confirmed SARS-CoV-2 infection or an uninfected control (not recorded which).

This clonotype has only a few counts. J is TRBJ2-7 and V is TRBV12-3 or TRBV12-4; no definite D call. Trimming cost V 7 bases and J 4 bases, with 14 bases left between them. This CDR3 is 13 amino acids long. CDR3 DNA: TGTGCCAGCACCCCCCCGGGTAGTTACGAGCAGTACTTC. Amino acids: CASTPPGSYEQYF.

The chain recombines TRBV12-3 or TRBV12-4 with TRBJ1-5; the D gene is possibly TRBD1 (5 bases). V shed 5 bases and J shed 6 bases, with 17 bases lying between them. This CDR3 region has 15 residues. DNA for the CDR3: TGTGCCAGCAGTCCAGGGAGAGCGAGGGCTCAGCCCCAGCATTTT. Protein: CASSPGRARAQPQHF.

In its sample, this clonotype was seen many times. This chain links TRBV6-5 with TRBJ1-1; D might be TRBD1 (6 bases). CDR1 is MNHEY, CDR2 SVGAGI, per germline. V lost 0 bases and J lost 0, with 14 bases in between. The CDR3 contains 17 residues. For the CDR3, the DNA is TGTGCCAGCAGTTACTCGAGGGGGGCGAGGATGAACACTGAAGCTTTCTTT. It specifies CASSYSRGARMNTEAFF.

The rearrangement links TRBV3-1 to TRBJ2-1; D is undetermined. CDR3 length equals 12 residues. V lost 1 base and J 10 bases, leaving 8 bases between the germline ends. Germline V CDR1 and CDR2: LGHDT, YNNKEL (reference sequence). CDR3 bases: TGTGCCAGCAGCCAAGGGAACAGAGAGCAGTTCTTC. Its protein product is CASSQGNREQFF.

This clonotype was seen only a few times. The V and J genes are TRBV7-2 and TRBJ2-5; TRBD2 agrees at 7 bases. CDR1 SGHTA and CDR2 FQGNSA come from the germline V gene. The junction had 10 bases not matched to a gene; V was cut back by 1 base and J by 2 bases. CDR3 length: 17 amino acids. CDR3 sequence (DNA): TGTGCCAGCAGCTTAGGCAGGCGCGGGAGTTCTCAAGAGACCCAGTACTTC. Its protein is CASSLGRRGSSQETQYF.

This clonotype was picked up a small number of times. The CDR3 is CASSDQGSGTDTQYF. DNA for the CDR3: TGTGCCAGCAGCGATCAGGGGAGTGGCACAGATACGCAGTATTTT. The gene calls are TRBV7-2 and TRBJ2-3; tentatively, D is TRBD1 (6 bases). From germline, CDR1 is SGHTA and CDR2 FQGNSA. V was clipped by 5 bases and J by 1 base, with 13 bases between them. The length of the CDR3 is 15 residues.

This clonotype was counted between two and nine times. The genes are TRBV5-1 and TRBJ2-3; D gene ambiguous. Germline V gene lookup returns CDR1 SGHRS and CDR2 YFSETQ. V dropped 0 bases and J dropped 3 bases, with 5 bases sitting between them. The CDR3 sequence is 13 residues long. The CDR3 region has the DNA TGCGCCAGCAGCTTGGATGTGACAGATACGCAGTATTTT. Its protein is CASSLDVTDTQYF.

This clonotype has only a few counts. The CDR3 here is CASSSKPDTQYF. CDR3 in DNA: TGTGCCAGCAGTTCCAAGCCGGATACGCAGTATTTT. This chain links TRBV27 with TRBJ2-3; the D is unclear. Trimming pared 4 bases from V and 6 bases from J, leaving 8 bases between. Germline loops: CDR1 MNHEY, CDR2 SMNVEV (reference sequence). This CDR3 is built from 12 residues.

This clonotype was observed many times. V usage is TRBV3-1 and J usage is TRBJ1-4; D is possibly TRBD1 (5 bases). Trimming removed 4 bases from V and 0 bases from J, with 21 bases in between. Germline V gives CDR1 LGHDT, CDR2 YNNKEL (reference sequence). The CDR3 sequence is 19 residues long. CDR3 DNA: TGTGCCAGCAGCCCTACCATGACAGCCCCTCTGCCAACTAATGAAAAACTGTTTTTT. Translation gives CASSPTMTAPLPTNEKLFF.

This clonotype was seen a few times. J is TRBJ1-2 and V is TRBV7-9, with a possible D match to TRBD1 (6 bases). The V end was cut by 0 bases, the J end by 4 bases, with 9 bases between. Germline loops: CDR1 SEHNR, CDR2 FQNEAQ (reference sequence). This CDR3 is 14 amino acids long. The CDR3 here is CASSLASGAYGYTF. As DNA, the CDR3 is TGTGCCAGCAGCTTAGCTTCGGGGGCCTATGGCTACACCTTC.

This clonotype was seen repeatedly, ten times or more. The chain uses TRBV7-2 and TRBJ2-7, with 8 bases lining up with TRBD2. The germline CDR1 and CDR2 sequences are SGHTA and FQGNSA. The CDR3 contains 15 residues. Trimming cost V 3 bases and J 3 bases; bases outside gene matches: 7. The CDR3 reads CASSFGAAGGYEQYF. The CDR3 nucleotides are TGTGCCAGCAGCTTCGGTGCGGCGGGAGGCTACGAGCAGTACTTC.

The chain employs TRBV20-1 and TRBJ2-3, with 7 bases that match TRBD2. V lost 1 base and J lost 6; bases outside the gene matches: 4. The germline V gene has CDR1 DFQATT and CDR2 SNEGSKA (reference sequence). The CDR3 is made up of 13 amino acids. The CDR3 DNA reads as TGCAGTGCTAGAGCGGGAGGCGGGGATACGCAGTATTTT. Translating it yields CSARAGGGDTQYF.

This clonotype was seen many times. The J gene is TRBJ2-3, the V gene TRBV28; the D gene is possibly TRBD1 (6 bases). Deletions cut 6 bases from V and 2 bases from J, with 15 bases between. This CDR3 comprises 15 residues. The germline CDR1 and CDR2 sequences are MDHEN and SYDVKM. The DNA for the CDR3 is TGTGCCAGCAGCCCACCTACAGGGCTCACAGATACGCAGTATTTT. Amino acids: CASSPPTGLTDTQYF.